This TCR beta chain was recorded in a study of CD8 T cells in Susac syndrome. Germline V CDR1 and CDR2: MNHNS, SASEGT. The ends were cut back, 4 bases at V and 9 bases at J, with 16 bases in the middle. The CDR3 has 14 amino acids. A quantity of about 0.5 to 1 ug RNA underwent reverse transcription using random hexamers. TCRdb passed the immunoSEQ multiplex PCR reads through MiXCR, listing each CDR3 protein once. The sample yields around 190,000 distinct CDR3 sequences, approximately 95% seen once. V and J are TRBV6-1 and TRBJ2-1, with a weak D call TRBD2 (6 bases). The sequence came from a human donor with multiple sclerosis. Sequencing was carried out using CD8+ T cells from PBMCs. This chain's CDR3 is CASSGGEAGREQFF. DNA of the CDR3: TGTGCCAGCAGTGGAGGGGAGGCAGGGCGTGAGCAGTTCTTC.